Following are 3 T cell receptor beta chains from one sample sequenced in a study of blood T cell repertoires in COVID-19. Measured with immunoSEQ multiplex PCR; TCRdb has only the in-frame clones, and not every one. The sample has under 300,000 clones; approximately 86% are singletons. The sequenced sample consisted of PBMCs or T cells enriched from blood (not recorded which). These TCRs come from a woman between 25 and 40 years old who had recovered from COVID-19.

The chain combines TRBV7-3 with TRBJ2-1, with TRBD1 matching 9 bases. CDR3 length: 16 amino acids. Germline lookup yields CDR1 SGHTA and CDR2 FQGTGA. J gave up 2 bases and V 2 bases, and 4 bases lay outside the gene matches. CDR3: CASSLFGTGTYNEQFF. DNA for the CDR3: TGTGCCAGCAGCTTATTCGGGACAGGGACCTACAATGAGCAGTTCTTC.

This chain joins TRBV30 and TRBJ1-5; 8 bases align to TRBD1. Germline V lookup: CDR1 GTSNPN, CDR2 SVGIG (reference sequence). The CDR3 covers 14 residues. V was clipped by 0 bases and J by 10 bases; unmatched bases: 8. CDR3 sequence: CAWSVRTGQYPQHF. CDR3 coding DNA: TGTGCCTGGAGTGTACGGACAGGGCAATATCCCCAGCATTTT. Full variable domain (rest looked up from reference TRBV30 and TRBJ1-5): SQTIHQWPATLVQPVGSPLSLECTVEGTSNPNLYWYRQAAGRGLQLLFYSVGIGQISSEVPQNLSASRPQDRQFILSSKKLLLSDSGFYLCAWSVRTGQYPQHFGDGTRLSIL.

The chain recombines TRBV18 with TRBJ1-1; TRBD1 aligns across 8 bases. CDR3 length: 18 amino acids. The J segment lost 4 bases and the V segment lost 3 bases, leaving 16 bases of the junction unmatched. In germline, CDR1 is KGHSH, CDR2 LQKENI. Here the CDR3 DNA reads TGTGCCAGCTCACCGATACCGACAGGGGCGAGCTCTGGCACTGAAGCTTTCTTT. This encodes CASSPIPTGASSGTEAFF.